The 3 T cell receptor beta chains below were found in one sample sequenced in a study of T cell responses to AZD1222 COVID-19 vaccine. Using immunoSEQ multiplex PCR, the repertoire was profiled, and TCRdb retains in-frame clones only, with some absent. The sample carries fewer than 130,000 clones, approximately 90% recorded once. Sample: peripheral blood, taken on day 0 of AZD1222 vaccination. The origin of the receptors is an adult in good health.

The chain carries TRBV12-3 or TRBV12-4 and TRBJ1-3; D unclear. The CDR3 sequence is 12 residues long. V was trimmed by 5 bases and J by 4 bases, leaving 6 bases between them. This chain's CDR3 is CASSPQGNTIYF. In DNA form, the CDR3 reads TGTGCCAGCAGTCCCCAGGGAAACACCATATATTTT.

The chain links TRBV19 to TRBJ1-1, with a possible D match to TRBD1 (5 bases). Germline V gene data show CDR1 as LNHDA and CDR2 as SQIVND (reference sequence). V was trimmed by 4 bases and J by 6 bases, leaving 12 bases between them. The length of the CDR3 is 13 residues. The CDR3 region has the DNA TGTGCCAGTAGTACAGGGTTGTACGCTGAAGCTTTCTTT. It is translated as CASSTGLYAEAFF.

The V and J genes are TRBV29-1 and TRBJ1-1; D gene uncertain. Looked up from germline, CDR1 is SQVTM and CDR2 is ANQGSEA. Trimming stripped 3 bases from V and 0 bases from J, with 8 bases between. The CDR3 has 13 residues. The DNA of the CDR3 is TGCAGCGTTGATTCACAGATGAACACTGAAGCTTTCTTT. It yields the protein CSVDSQMNTEAFF.